This TCR beta chain is from a study of CD8 T cells in ankylosing spondylitis. This CDR3 has 18 amino acids. V lost 1 base and J 8 bases, leaving 21 bases between the germline ends. Study-wide results and limits: A TCR beta motif of eight highly homologous variants appeared characteristic of ankylosing spondylitis blood. Significantly higher representation of disease-linked clones was reported for matched ankylosing spondylitis synovial fluid. A number of the motif variants had already been described in reactive arthritis synovial fluid and blood.

A note on this clonotype: The target antigen is unknown.

5'-RACE, quantitative and with molecular barcodes, yielded the TCR beta libraries. One entry per CDR3 protein results from TCRdb running MiXCR on the 5' RACE reads. In the table there are about 250,000 distinct CDR3 sequences, under 35% of which are singletons. The sequenced material came from blood, either unsorted or a sorted T cell fraction (not recorded which). This chain links TRBV12-3 or TRBV12-4 with TRBJ1-6; tentatively, D is TRBD1 (5 bases). This TCR was sampled from a male donor with ankylosing spondylitis or in good health (not recorded which). The CDR3 coding sequence is TGTGCCAGCAGTTTAGTACCCTACCCGGGGGACTCCGATTCACCCCTCCACTTT. Translating gives CASSLVPYPGDSDSPLHF.